A single sample gave rise to the 8 T cell receptor beta chains below, sequenced in a study of blood T cell repertoires in COVID-19. Clones were sequenced by immunoSEQ multiplex PCR, and TCRdb holds only the in-frame ones, with some missing. The sample lists some 320,000 clones; roughly 85% were seen once. The sample was peripheral blood. These receptors originate from a human donor in a cohort sampled during active COVID-19.

This chain connects TRBV5-6 to TRBJ1-6; TRBD1 matches at 8 bases. The V and J ends lost 2 bases and 8 bases, in that order; junction bases with no gene match: 3. The CDR3 length is 14 residues. The germline V gene has CDR1 SGHDT and CDR2 YYEEEE. The chain's CDR3 is CASSFTGGDSPLHF. The CDR3 nucleotides read TGTGCCAGCAGCTTTACAGGGGGAGATTCACCCCTCCACTTT.

This clone came up a few times. The V call is TRBV25-1, the J call TRBJ1-1; D is ambiguous. The CDR3 has 13 amino acids. The V gene's germline CDR1 is MGHDK and CDR2 SYGVNS. Trimming took 2 bases from V and 1 from J, leaving 5 bases between them. The CDR3 DNA follows: TGTGCCAGCAGTGAACAGGAGAACACTGAAGCTTTCTTT. Its translation: CASSEQENTEAFF.

This sequence joins TRBV5-1 and TRBJ2-3, with 14 bases lining up with TRBD2. V gave up 4 bases and J gave up 1 base; unmatched junction bases: 2. Germline V gene lookup returns CDR1 SGHRS and CDR2 YFSETQ. The length of the CDR3 is 16 residues. The CDR3 region has the DNA TGCGCCAGCAGCAAGGGACTAGCGGGGGGCACAGATACGCAGTATTTT. Translating gives CASSKGLAGGTDTQYF. The full variable domain, completed using reference TRBV5-1 and TRBJ2-3, is KAGVTQTPRYLIKTRGQQVTLSCSPISGHRSVSWYQQTPGQGLQFLFEYFSETQRNKGNFPGRFSGRQFSNSRSEMNVSTLELGDSALYLCASSKGLAGGTDTQYFGPGTRLTVL.

This chain uses TRBV5-5 with TRBJ1-6; 7 bases match TRBD1. In germline, CDR1 is SGHKS, CDR2 YYEKEE (reference sequence). V trimming: 3 bases; J trimming: 9 bases; junction bases outside the gene matches: 12. This CDR3 has 16 amino acids. This chain's CDR3 is CASSYLGGPVISPLHF. Written as DNA, the CDR3 is TGTGCCAGCAGCTATCTAGGGGGCCCCGTGATTTCACCCCTCCACTTT.

This chain uses TRBV2 with TRBJ2-7, with 9 positions matching TRBD2. This CDR3 contains 15 residues. Germline CDR1 SNHLY, CDR2 FYNNEI. J was trimmed by 5 bases and V by 0 bases; bases with no gene match: 5. CDR3 protein: CASSEATLAGNEQYF. The DNA of the CDR3 is TGTGCCAGCAGTGAAGCGACCCTAGCGGGGAACGAGCAGTACTTC.

This chain's CDR3 is CASSVGGGADEKLFF. As DNA, the CDR3 is TGTGCCAGCAGCGTAGGAGGGGGCGCCGATGAAAAACTGTTTTTT. This sequence joins TRBV9 and TRBJ1-4; 7 positions match TRBD1. This CDR3 spans 15 amino acids. V was clipped by 0 bases and J by 6 bases; unmatched bases: 5. Germline CDR1 and CDR2: SGDLS and YYNGEE.

The CDR3 protein is CASSLSDYGNEQFF. CDR3 nucleotide sequence: TGTGCCAGCAGCTTAAGCGACTACGGGAATGAGCAGTTCTTC. The rearrangement links TRBV7-3 to TRBJ2-1; possibly TRBD2 for D (5 bases). Germline values: CDR1 SGHTA, CDR2 FQGTGA. Trimming cost V 1 base and J 7 bases, with 11 bases left between them. The CDR3 spans 14 residues. Full variable domain (remainder filled in from reference TRBV7-3 and TRBJ2-1): GAGVSQTPSNKVTEKGKYVELRCDPISGHTALYWYRQSLGQGPEFLIYFQGTGAADDSGLPNDRFFAVRPEGSVSTLKIQRTERGDSAVYLCASSLSDYGNEQFFGPGTRLTVL.

V and J are TRBV5-1 and TRBJ2-7; the D gene is possibly TRBD2 (7 bases). Germline assignment: CDR1 SGHRS and CDR2 YFSETQ. This CDR3 is built from 15 residues. Trimming took 7 bases from V and 0 from J, leaving 17 bases between them. The CDR3 loop reads CASSMTGGGSYEQYF. CDR3 DNA: TGCGCCAGCTCCATGACGGGGGGCGGCTCCTACGAGCAGTACTTC.